This T cell receptor beta chain was identified in a study of Graves' ophthalmopathy and Graves' hyperthyroidism. Study results and caveats: Ophthalmopathy progression was predicted with 70.59% sensitivity and roughly 74% specificity. A majority of expanded thyroid clonotypes exceeding 0.001 frequency were likewise present in blood.

RNA served as the template for amplifying TCR beta CDR3 regions. First-round RT-PCR employed HTBI primers, with a second-round multiplex PCR after it. TCRdb used MiXCR to reprocess the multiplex PCR reads, holding one entry per CDR3 protein. The sample holds approximately 460,000 distinct CDR3 sequences, under 15% seen once. The authors isolated PBMCs from around 10 ml of fresh peripheral blood. Germline-derived CDR1 and CDR2 are MDHEN and SYDVKM. The CDR3 has 14 residues. V trimming: 6 bases; J trimming: 2 bases; junction bases outside the gene matches: 7. This clonotype has at least ten counts. Its antigen is currently unknown.

This TCR was recovered from a woman between 25 and 40 years old with Graves' ophthalmopathy. V is TRBV28 and J is TRBJ2-7; 7 nucleotides line up with TRBD1. Sample: blood. CDR3 DNA sequence: TGTGCCAGCAGAGACAGGGCCCTGACCTACGAGCAGTACTTC. Translating it yields CASRDRALTYEQYF.